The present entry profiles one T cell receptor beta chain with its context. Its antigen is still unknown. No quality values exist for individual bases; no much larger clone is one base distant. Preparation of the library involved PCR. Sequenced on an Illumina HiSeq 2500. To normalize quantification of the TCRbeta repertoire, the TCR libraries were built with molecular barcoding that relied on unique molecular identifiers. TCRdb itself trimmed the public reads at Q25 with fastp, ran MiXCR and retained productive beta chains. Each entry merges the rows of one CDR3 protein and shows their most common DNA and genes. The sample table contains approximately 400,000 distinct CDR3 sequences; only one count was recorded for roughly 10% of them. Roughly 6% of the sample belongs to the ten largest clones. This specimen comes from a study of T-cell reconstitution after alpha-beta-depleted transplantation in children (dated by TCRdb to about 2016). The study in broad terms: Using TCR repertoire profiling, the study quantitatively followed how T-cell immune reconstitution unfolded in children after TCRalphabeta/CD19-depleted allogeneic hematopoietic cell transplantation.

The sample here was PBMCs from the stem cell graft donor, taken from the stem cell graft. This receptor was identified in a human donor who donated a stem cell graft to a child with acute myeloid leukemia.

The CDR3 amino acid sequence is: CSANVAISSYNEQFF. At the DNA level, the sequence is TGCAGTGCTAACGTAGCGATCAGCTCCTACAATGAGCAGTTCTTC. The chain joins TRBV20-1 to TRBJ2-1; the D region possibly corresponds to TRBD2 (5 bases align). The junction carries 13 bases between V and J, which are trimmed by 4 bases and 0 bases respectively. CDR1 and CDR2, looked up from the germline V gene (reference sequence), are DFQATT and SNEGSKA. From the cysteine up to the phenylalanine, the CDR3 has a length of 15 residues. Kept here is only the CDR3 DNA, which spans 45 bases and is read in frame from base 1.